This note documents a single T cell receptor (beta chain) sequence. The antigen is unknown. Data came from immunoSEQ multiplex PCR; TCRdb stores just in-frame clones and leaves some out. The table lists 35,000 to 50,000 clones, around 90% of them singletons. V lost 2 bases and J lost 2, with 6 bases in between. CDR3 size: 14 residues. CDR1 is SNHLY and CDR2 is FYNNEI in the germline V gene. This sample is drawn from a study of lymphopenia after photon versus proton radiotherapy. General study points: Relative stability marked proton patients; photon patients lost diversity and naive cells. Better survival with proton therapy was suggested as possible, not demonstrated. Oligoclonal CD8+ Temra expansion after nadir drove photon patients' diversity drop.

The rearrangement joins TRBV2 to TRBJ2-2; no clear D gene. Sequenced here: peripheral blood, sampled from a patient treated with photon-based radiotherapy. This receptor was identified in a man between 60 and 75 years old with cholangiocarcinoma. The chain's CDR3 is CASSESPNTGELFF. For the CDR3, the DNA is TGTGCCAGCAGTGAAAGCCCTAACACCGGGGAGCTGTTTTTT.